This passage covers 30 T cell receptor beta chains from one sample sequenced in a study of blood T cell repertoires in COVID-19. Method: immunoSEQ multiplex PCR; TCRdb's copy keeps in-frame clones and lacks some. The table has around 240,000 clones, approximately 83% seen once. The sample was peripheral blood. These receptors were taken from a woman aged 25 to 39 who had recovered from COVID-19.

This rearrangement joins TRBV5-1 to TRBJ2-5; D gene uncertain. V lost 0 bases and J 0 bases, leaving 6 bases between the germline ends. Germline assignment: CDR1 SGHRS and CDR2 YFSETQ. The CDR3 length is 14 residues. CDR3 coding DNA: TGCGCCAGCAGCTTGGTTCCGGACCAAGAGACCCAGTACTTC. It encodes CASSLVPDQETQYF.

The chain has TRBV9 and TRBJ2-1; 10 bases map to TRBD2. Germline assignment: CDR1 SGDLS and CDR2 YYNGEE. The CDR3 has 16 amino acids. V lost 0 bases, J lost 10 bases, and 10 bases stayed unmatched. CDR3: CASSVGPSGGAGEQFF. As DNA, the CDR3 is TGTGCCAGCAGCGTAGGACCCAGCGGGGGGGCCGGAGAGCAGTTCTTC.

This rearrangement joins TRBV29-1 to TRBJ2-7; D is unresolved. The CDR3 totals 12 residues. V shed 4 bases and J shed 3 bases, with 10 bases lying between them. Germline V lookup: CDR1 SQVTM, CDR2 ANQGSEA. In DNA form, the CDR3 reads TGCAGCGTTGGTGCGGATCTCTACGAGCAGTACTTC. It specifies CSVGADLYEQYF.

The chain employs TRBV10-3 and TRBJ2-7, with 7 bases lining up with TRBD2. Germline-derived CDR1 and CDR2 are ENHRY and SYGVKD. This CDR3 has 12 amino acids. Germline trimming cut 4 bases from V and 6 bases from J; bases unmatched to any gene: 3. The DNA of the CDR3 is TGTGCCATCAGTGGCAGGGAGGGCGAGCAGTACTTC. Its translation: CAISGREGEQYF.

The V and J genes are TRBV7-6 and TRBJ1-1; 8 nucleotides line up with TRBD1. Germline lookup yields CDR1 SGHVS and CDR2 FNYEAQ. The CDR3 length is 15 residues. Unmatched junction bases numbered 8, after V lost 4 bases and J lost 4 bases. The CDR3 sequence is CASSYSTGALTEAFF. CDR3 in DNA: TGTGCCAGCAGCTATTCGACAGGGGCCCTCACTGAAGCTTTCTTT.

The chain uses TRBV27 and TRBJ1-1, with D perhaps matching TRBD1 (5 bases). Trimming removed 5 bases from V and 0 bases from J, with 10 bases in between. The germline CDR1 and CDR2 sequences are MNHEY and SMNVEV (reference sequence). The length of the CDR3 is 14 residues. The CDR3 here is CASSPDNMNTEAFF. The CDR3 DNA sequence: TGTGCCAGCAGTCCGGACAACATGAACACTGAAGCTTTCTTT.

This sequence joins TRBV5-4 and TRBJ2-3, with a weak D call TRBD2 (7 bases). The V and J ends lost 1 base and 0 bases respectively, with 15 bases between them. The CDR3 length is 17 residues. Germline V gene data show CDR1 as SGHNT and CDR2 as YYREEE (reference sequence). CDR3: CASSLTGGGVSTDTQYF. DNA of the CDR3: TGTGCCAGCAGCTTGACAGGCGGGGGCGTCAGCACAGATACGCAGTATTTT.

Written as DNA, the CDR3 is TGTGCCACCAGCAGAGATCCCCAAGGGGGGGGGTTAAACGAGCAGTACTTC. This codes for CATSRDPQGGGLNEQYF. The chain employs TRBV15 and TRBJ2-7; D might be TRBD2 (7 bases). The CDR3 contains 17 residues. CDR1 LNHNV and CDR2 YYDKDF come from the germline V gene (reference sequence). Trimming shortened V by 0 bases and J by 5 bases, and 20 bases separated the two germline ends.

This clone was seen only a few times. V gene TRBV5-4 combines with J gene TRBJ2-5, with TRBD2 as a possible D gene (5 bases). Per the germline V gene, CDR1 is SGHNT and CDR2 is YYREEE (reference sequence). V shed 2 bases and J shed 5 bases, with 19 bases lying between them. This CDR3 has 16 amino acids. The CDR3 nucleotides are TGTGCCAGCAGCTTCACTAGAGCCTCCATCGGGGAGACCCAGTACTTC. This gives the protein CASSFTRASIGETQYF.

The V call is TRBV27, the J call TRBJ2-7; 11 positions agree with TRBD2. After removal of 6 bases from V and 4 bases from J, the junction contained 5 bases not matched to a gene. Germline assignment: CDR1 MNHEY and CDR2 SMNVEV (reference sequence). The CDR3 contains 14 residues. The CDR3 reads CASSLAGGPYEQYF. In nucleotides, the CDR3 is TGTGCCAGCAGCTTAGCGGGGGGGCCATACGAGCAGTACTTC.

This clone appeared a few times. The chain links TRBV11-2 to TRBJ1-5, with 10 bases lining up with TRBD1. V shed 5 bases and J 7 bases; nucleotides not matched to a gene: 5. CDR1 SGHAT and CDR2 FQNNGV come from the germline V gene. This CDR3 region has 14 residues. This CDR3 reads CASSPGTGVQPQHF. DNA for the CDR3: TGTGCCAGCAGCCCCGGGACAGGGGTACAGCCCCAGCATTTT.

This clone was observed a few times. The chain uses TRBV6-5 and TRBJ1-2, with a possible D match to TRBD1 (6 bases). The CDR3 contains 12 residues. Trimming removed 8 bases from V and 7 bases from J, with 14 bases in between. Looked up from germline, CDR1 is MNHEY and CDR2 is SVGAGI. The CDR3 DNA sequence: TGTGCCAGCGTGGGGGCAGTTGGTGGCTACACCTTC. Translation gives CASVGAVGGYTF.

The V gene is TRBV9, the J gene TRBJ2-1; 9 positions match TRBD2. V was pared by 2 bases and J by 6 bases, with 6 bases of the junction left unmatched. The CDR3 consists of 15 residues. Germline values: CDR1 SGDLS, CDR2 YYNGEE. As DNA, the CDR3 is TGTGCCAGCAGCGTTGGCGGGGGGGCCTCCAATGAGCAGTTCTTC. Translated, it gives CASSVGGGASNEQFF.

The V and J genes are TRBV3-1 (or the pseudogene TRBV3-2) and TRBJ1-4, with 8 bases lining up with TRBD1. This CDR3 has 15 amino acids. V dropped 1 base and J dropped 8; count of bases not matched to a gene: 6. Per the germline V gene, CDR1 is LGHDT and CDR2 is YNNKEL (reference sequence). The DNA of the CDR3 is TGTGCCAGCAGCCAAGCCGGGACAGGAGAAGAAAAACTGTTTTTT. Its translation is CASSQAGTGEEKLFF.

The chain carries TRBV6-6 and TRBJ2-7, with D possibly TRBD1 on 6 matching bases. Germline CDR1 is MNHNY and CDR2 is SVGAGI (reference sequence). With 10 bases removed from V and 0 bases from J, the gap between germline ends came to 16 bases. The length of the CDR3 is 14 residues. DNA of the CDR3: TGTGCCATCCGGCCGGGACACCTCTCCTACGAGCAGTACTTC. Encoded protein: CAIRPGHLSYEQYF.

The V call is TRBV5-1, the J call TRBJ2-5; possible D gene TRBD1, 5 bases. With 7 bases removed from V and 1 base from J, the gap between germline ends came to 11 bases. Germline CDR1 is SGHRS and CDR2 is YFSETQ. The CDR3 length is 13 residues. The CDR3 bases are TGCGCCAGCCGACAGACCCCCCAAGAGACCCAGTACTTC. This gives the protein CASRQTPQETQYF. The variable domain in full, with the rest retrieved from reference TRBV5-1 and TRBJ2-5, is KAGVTQTPRYLIKTRGQQVTLSCSPISGHRSVSWYQQTPGQGLQFLFEYFSETQRNKGNFPGRFSGRQFSNSRSEMNVSTLELGDSALYLCASRQTPQETQYFGPGTRLLVL.

V usage is TRBV10-3 and J usage is TRBJ2-7; 7 positions match TRBD1. The length of the CDR3 is 14 residues. CDR1 and CDR2 from the germline V gene are ENHRY and SYGVKD. V was pared by 8 bases and J by 0 bases, with 7 bases of the junction left unmatched. CDR3 region: CAIGRTGSSYEQYF. The CDR3 DNA reads as TGTGCCATCGGCAGGACAGGAAGCTCCTACGAGCAGTACTTC.

The chain is built from TRBV4-1 and TRBJ2-5; possibly TRBD1 for D (6 bases). The V end lost 0 bases, the J end lost 2 bases, and 13 bases lay between the germline ends. There are 16 residues in the CDR3. Germline lookup yields CDR1 MGHRA and CDR2 YSYEKL. The CDR3: CASSQEFRGSQETQYF. The CDR3 DNA reads TGCGCCAGCAGCCAAGAGTTCAGGGGTTCACAAGAGACCCAGTACTTC.

The chain uses TRBV7-9 and TRBJ1-1, with D tentatively TRBD1 (6 bases). This CDR3 comprises 14 residues. V was clipped by 9 bases and J by 0 bases, with 14 bases between them. The germline CDR1 and CDR2 sequences are SEHNR and FQNEAQ (reference sequence). CDR3 in amino acids: CARKDRKMNTEAFF. In DNA form, the CDR3 reads TGTGCCAGGAAAGACAGGAAGATGAACACTGAAGCTTTCTTT.

V and J are TRBV4-2 and TRBJ1-1; D ambiguous. V was trimmed by 0 bases and J by 5 bases, leaving 10 bases between them. Germline V gene sequence: CDR1 LGHNA, CDR2 YNFKEQ. The CDR3 consists of 14 residues. CDR3 DNA sequence: TGTGCCAGCAGCCAAGATAGGTCGGGGACTGAAGCTTTCTTT. It encodes CASSQDRSGTEAFF.

The chain has TRBV10-3 and TRBJ1-1, with 9 bases lining up with TRBD1. The J segment lost 3 bases and the V segment lost 6 bases, leaving 5 bases of the junction unmatched. This CDR3 region has 14 residues. Germline CDR1 ENHRY, CDR2 SYGVKD. In nucleotides, the CDR3 is TGTGCCATCAGGGAACAGGGGGCAGACACTGAAGCTTTCTTT. Protein product: CAIREQGADTEAFF.

This clone has a single count. V gene TRBV5-1 combines with J gene TRBJ1-2, with 7 bases identical to TRBD1. The CDR3 covers 13 residues. V shed 4 bases and J 2 bases; nucleotides not matched to a gene: 2. In germline, CDR1 is SGHRS, CDR2 YFSETQ. Here the CDR3 reads CASSLQGNYGYTF. The CDR3 DNA reads as TGCGCCAGCAGCCTACAGGGGAACTATGGCTACACCTTC.

This rearrangement joins TRBV6-1 to TRBJ1-1; D is uncertain. V lost 2 bases and J 10 bases, leaving 11 bases between the germline ends. Germline V lookup: CDR1 MNHNS, CDR2 SASEGT. The CDR3 has 12 residues. The CDR3 spells CASSEFDGGAFF. In DNA, the CDR3 is TGTGCCAGCAGTGAATTCGACGGCGGAGCTTTCTTT.

V usage is TRBV19 and J usage is TRBJ2-1; D is possibly TRBD1 (5 bases). The CDR3 has 13 amino acids. Germline loops: CDR1 LNHDA, CDR2 SQIVND (reference sequence). V was shortened by 1 base and J by 6 bases, with 7 bases between the two germline ends. The DNA for the CDR3 is TGTGCCAGTAGTATAGGGGGCGGCAATGAGCAGTTCTTC. This sequence encodes CASSIGGGNEQFF.

The chain has TRBV2 and TRBJ2-3; 8 positions agree with TRBD1. The V gene's germline CDR1 is SNHLY and CDR2 FYNNEI. V was clipped by 10 bases and J by 5 bases; unmatched bases: 11. The CDR3 runs to 14 residues. This chain's CDR3 is CATQGATREDTQYF. In DNA, the CDR3 is TGTGCCACTCAGGGGGCCACTCGGGAAGATACGCAGTATTTT.

The chain has TRBV6-2 or TRBV6-3 and TRBJ1-5; 7 bases agree with TRBD1. Germline lookup yields CDR1 MNHEY and CDR2 SVGEGT. The CDR3 totals 14 residues. Unmatched junction bases numbered 4, after V lost 5 bases and J lost 3 bases. The CDR3 coding sequence is TGTGCCAGCAGTAAAACAGGGGACAATCAGCCCCAGCATTTT. As protein: CASSKTGDNQPQHF.

This sequence joins TRBV29-1 and TRBJ1-2; no clear D. The CDR3 length is 15 residues. The ends were cut back, 6 bases at V and 1 base at J, with 18 bases in the middle. The V gene's germline CDR1 is SQVTM and CDR2 ANQGSEA. The CDR3 region is CSVLTSQANNYGYTF. In DNA form, the CDR3 reads TGCAGCGTCCTCACTTCTCAGGCGAATAACTATGGCTACACCTTC.

The V call is TRBV9, the J call TRBJ1-1, with D possibly TRBD1 on 5 matching bases. Trimming cost V 0 bases and J 8 bases, with 11 bases left between them. CDR1 SGDLS and CDR2 YYNGEE come from the germline V gene. This CDR3 spans 13 amino acids. CDR3 sequence reads: CASSVDGSGEAFF. CDR3 in DNA: TGTGCCAGCAGCGTAGACGGGTCAGGGGAAGCTTTCTTT. The variable domain in full, with the rest retrieved from reference TRBV9 and TRBJ1-1, is DSGVTQTPKHLITATGQRVTLRCSPRSGDLSVYWYQQSLDQGLQFLIQYYNGEERAKGNILERFSAQQFPDLHSELNLSSLELGDSALYFCASSVDGSGEAFFGQGTRLTVV.

The rearrangement uses TRBV13 and TRBJ2-7; 9 bases are shared with TRBD1. The germline V gene encodes CDR1 PRHDT and CDR2 FYEKMQ (reference sequence). Germline trimming cut 5 bases from V and 3 bases from J; bases unmatched to any gene: 2. This CDR3 comprises 13 residues. Here the CDR3 reads CASSPGQGYEQYF. In DNA, the CDR3 is TGTGCCAGCAGCCCGGGACAGGGCTACGAGCAGTACTTC.

The chain uses TRBV11-3 and TRBJ2-7; TRBD2 aligns across 11 bases. Per the germline V gene, CDR1 is SGHNT and CDR2 is YENEEA. This CDR3 is built from 20 residues. With 0 bases clipped from V and 0 bases from J, the junction kept 13 bases outside the gene matches. Here the CDR3 reads CASSLETGGTSGGVSYEQYF. In nucleotides, the CDR3 is TGTGCCAGCAGCTTAGAAACGGGTGGGACTAGCGGAGGAGTCTCCTACGAGCAGTACTTC.